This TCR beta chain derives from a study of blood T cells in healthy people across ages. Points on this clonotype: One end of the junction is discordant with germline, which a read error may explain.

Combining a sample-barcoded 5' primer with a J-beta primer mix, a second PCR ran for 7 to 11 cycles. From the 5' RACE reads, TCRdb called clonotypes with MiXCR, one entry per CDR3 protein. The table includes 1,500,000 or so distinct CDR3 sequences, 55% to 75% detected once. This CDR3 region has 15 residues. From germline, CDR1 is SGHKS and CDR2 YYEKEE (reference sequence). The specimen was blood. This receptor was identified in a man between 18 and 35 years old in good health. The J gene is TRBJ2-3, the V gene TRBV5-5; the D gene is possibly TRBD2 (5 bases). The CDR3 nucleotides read TGTGCCAGCAGGCCGGGGATTTCTAGCACAGATGCGCAGTATTTT. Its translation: CASRPGISSTDAQYF.